These 15 T cell receptor beta chains share one sample of origin, sequenced in a study of CD8 T cells in Susac syndrome. RNA totalling 0.5 to 1 ug underwent reverse transcription with random hexamers. TCRdb reprocessed the immunoSEQ multiplex PCR reads with MiXCR, giving one entry per CDR3 protein. The sample shows more than 200,000 distinct CDR3 sequences, 90% to 95% of them seen only once. Input material: CD8+ T cells from PBMCs. These receptors were obtained from a human donor with multiple sclerosis.

The rearrangement links TRBV6-1 to TRBJ2-2; D is unresolved. The CDR3 sequence is 15 residues long. CDR1 and CDR2 (germline): MNHNS, SASEGT. Trimming removed 4 bases at V and 4 bases at J, with 13 bases between. The CDR3 DNA sequence: TGTGCCAGCAGTGCCGCCCCTTTGGGCACCGGGGAGCTGTTTTTT. This codes for CASSAAPLGTGELFF.

The chain recombines TRBV6-1 with TRBJ2-6; TRBD1 matches at 7 bases. CDR3 length: 18 residues. CDR1 and CDR2 from the germline V gene are MNHNS and SASEGT. V was clipped by 4 bases and J by 1 base; unmatched bases: 10. The DNA of the CDR3 is TGTGCCAGCAGTGGCCGGGACAGCACGCGTTCTGGGGCCAACGTCCTGACTTTC. Encoded protein: CASSGRDSTRSGANVLTF.

V usage is TRBV5-1 and J usage is TRBJ2-1; D is unresolved. The CDR3 runs 16 residues. Germline V lookup: CDR1 SGHRS, CDR2 YFSETQ. V was pared by 0 bases and J by 0 bases, with 10 bases between. CDR3 in amino acids: CASSLDSYSSYNEQFF. The CDR3 DNA reads as TGCGCCAGCAGCTTGGACTCCTACTCCTCCTACAATGAGCAGTTCTTC. Supplemented by reference TRBV5-1 and TRBJ2-1, the full variable domain reads KAGVTQTPRYLIKTRGQQVTLSCSPISGHRSVSWYQQTPGQGLQFLFEYFSETQRNKGNFPGRFSGRQFSNSRSEMNVSTLELGDSALYLCASSLDSYSSYNEQFFGPGTRLTVL.

The count of this clonotype is one. The chain links TRBV12-3 or TRBV12-4 to TRBJ2-6, with a weak D call TRBD1 (5 bases). This CDR3 spans 14 amino acids. Trimming shortened V by 7 bases and J by 0 bases, and 7 bases separated the two germline ends. The CDR3 loop reads CASTTGSGANVLTF. The CDR3, as DNA: TGTGCCAGCACCACAGGCTCTGGGGCCAACGTCCTGACTTTC.

V gene TRBV5-1 combines with J gene TRBJ2-3; D unclear. V was cut by 5 bases and J by 2 bases, with 9 bases left in between. Looked up from germline, CDR1 is SGHRS and CDR2 is YFSETQ. The CDR3 length is 13 residues. DNA of the CDR3: TGCGCCAGCAGTGATAGCTACACAGATACGCAGTATTTT. Protein: CASSDSYTDTQYF. The entire variable domain, with the rest obtained from reference TRBV5-1 and TRBJ2-3, is as follows: KAGVTQTPRYLIKTRGQQVTLSCSPISGHRSVSWYQQTPGQGLQFLFEYFSETQRNKGNFPGRFSGRQFSNSRSEMNVSTLELGDSALYLCASSDSYTDTQYFGPGTRLTVL.

The rearrangement links TRBV24-1 to TRBJ1-5, with TRBD1 matching 8 bases. V trimming: 10 bases; J trimming: 0 bases; junction bases outside the gene matches: 1. In germline, CDR1 is KGHDR, CDR2 SFDVKD. The CDR3 consists of 13 residues. The CDR3 is CATQGASNQPQHF. DNA for the CDR3: TGTGCCACTCAGGGGGCTAGCAATCAGCCCCAGCATTTT.

The rearrangement uses TRBV30 and TRBJ2-2; tentatively, D is TRBD2 (6 bases). The CDR3 extends over 13 amino acids. Germline CDR1 and CDR2: GTSNPN and SVGIG (reference sequence). The V end lost 5 bases, the J end lost 5 bases, and 12 bases lay between the germline ends. The DNA of the CDR3 is TGTGCCTGGCGAACCCGGGGGACCGGGGAGCTGTTTTTT. This codes for CAWRTRGTGELFF.

V gene TRBV6-6 combines with J gene TRBJ2-2; TRBD1 aligns across 9 bases. CDR3 length equals 15 residues. The V and J ends lost 2 bases and 5 bases, in that order; junction bases with no gene match: 3. CDR1 and CDR2 (germline): MNHNY, SVGAGI (reference sequence). The CDR3 spells CASSYLGQGTGELFF. The DNA of the CDR3 is TGTGCCAGCAGTTACCTGGGACAGGGTACCGGGGAGCTGTTTTTT.

The chain employs TRBV7-2 and TRBJ1-2; no clear D gene. The CDR3 extends over 12 amino acids. CDR1 and CDR2 (germline): SGHTA, FQGNSA. Between the trimmed V and J ends, which lost 5 bases and 6 bases, there was a span of 10 bases. CDR3 in amino acids: CASSPGVDGYTF. The CDR3 DNA follows: TGTGCCAGCAGCCCAGGAGTAGATGGCTACACCTTC.

The chain is built from TRBV27 and TRBJ1-5; D is undetermined. This CDR3 contains 15 residues. Trimming took 0 bases from V and 0 from J, leaving 6 bases between them. Germline CDR1 MNHEY, CDR2 SMNVEV (reference sequence). CDR3 sequence (DNA): TGTGCCAGCAGTTTATCGGCAGATAGCAATCAGCCCCAGCATTTT. Translating it yields CASSLSADSNQPQHF.

The chain links TRBV30 to TRBJ1-1; D ambiguous. From germline, CDR1 is GTSNPN and CDR2 SVGIG (reference sequence). Between the trimmed V and J ends, which lost 2 bases and 7 bases, there was a span of 8 bases. The CDR3 has 11 residues. CDR3 region: CAWSRAREAFF. In DNA, the CDR3 is TGTGCCTGGAGTAGGGCACGTGAAGCTTTCTTT.

J is TRBJ2-2 and V is TRBV12-3 or TRBV12-4, with 12 bases lining up with TRBD2. This CDR3 is 17 amino acids long. V shed 4 bases, J shed 6 bases, and the junction held 9 bases outside the gene matches. The CDR3 DNA reads as TGTGCCAGCAGTTCCCAGACTAGCGGGAGAGGGCCCGGGGAGCTGTTTTTT. Encoded protein: CASSSQTSGRGPGELFF.

This clonotype has only a few counts. The chain employs TRBV18 and TRBJ2-7; no clear D. V was trimmed by 3 bases and J by 2 bases, leaving 11 bases between them. CDR1 and CDR2 (germline): KGHSH, LQKENI. CDR3 size: 14 residues. The CDR3 nucleotides read TGTGCCAGCTCACCCGTTCCAATGGCCTACGAGCAGTACTTC. Its protein product is CASSPVPMAYEQYF.

The chain recombines TRBV7-9 with TRBJ1-4; no firm D call. The germline V and J ends were trimmed by 1 base and 5 bases, with 8 bases remaining between them. CDR1 and CDR2 (germline): SEHNR, FQNEAQ (reference sequence). There are 14 residues in the CDR3. The CDR3 DNA sequence: TGTGCCAGCAGCTTAGAGAAGGAAAATGAAAAACTGTTTTTT. Residues: CASSLEKENEKLFF.

The gene calls are TRBV4-3 and TRBJ1-1, with TRBD1 identical over 8 bases. This CDR3 region has 16 residues. Trimming took 0 bases from V and 4 from J; bases not matched to a gene: 7. CDR1 is LGHNA and CDR2 is YSLEER in the germline V gene. The CDR3 coding sequence is TGCGCCAGCAGCCAAGATCCCCAGGGGGCGGGCACTGAAGCTTTCTTT. It is translated as CASSQDPQGAGTEAFF.